The 18 T cell receptor beta chains presented below share a single source sample, sequenced in a study of T cells in Graves' hyperthyroidism and ophthalmopathy. RNA transcripts served as the template for amplifying TCR beta CDR3 regions. First-round RT-PCR targeting the TCR CDR3 was performed with the HTBI primer set. Each CDR3 protein gets one entry after TCRdb re-called the multiplex PCR reads with MiXCR. In the table there are some 600,000 distinct CDR3 sequences, approximately 13% of which are singletons. The sequenced sample consisted of blood. The receptors derive from a woman aged 25 to 45 with Graves' hyperthyroidism that later progressed to Graves' ophthalmopathy.

This clonotype was seen ten or more times. J is TRBJ2-1 and V is TRBV12-5, with D unresolved. This CDR3 is 16 amino acids long. Looked up from germline, CDR1 is LGHNT and CDR2 is FRNRAP. V shed 0 bases and J shed 8 bases, with 17 bases lying between them. CDR3 loop: CASGLVLRALGDEQFF. The CDR3 region has the DNA TGTGCTAGTGGTTTGGTACTAAGGGCCCTTGGGGATGAGCAGTTCTTC.

The CDR3 DNA reads as TGTGCCAGTAACCGACAGGGGGCATATGAGACCCAGTACTTC. Amino acids: CASNRQGAYETQYF. The chain has TRBV19 and TRBJ2-5; 10 nucleotides agree with TRBD1. With V trimmed by 7 bases and J by 5 bases, 7 bases remained unmatched. Germline V gene data show CDR1 as LNHDA and CDR2 as SQIVND (reference sequence). The CDR3 has 14 amino acids.

The table lists this clonotype with a count of one. The chain links TRBV5-4 to TRBJ2-7; D gene uncertain. There are 17 residues in the CDR3. V dropped 4 bases and J dropped 4 bases, with 24 bases sitting between them. Germline V CDR1 and CDR2: SGHNT, YYREEE (reference sequence). CDR3 in amino acids: CASSDAPGKFSRYEQYF. The CDR3, as DNA: TGTGCCAGCAGCGATGCCCCTGGAAAGTTCAGTAGGTACGAGCAGTACTTC.

The V gene is TRBV7-9, the J gene TRBJ1-1, with 10 nucleotides matching TRBD1. The CDR3 consists of 17 residues. Germline CDR1 SEHNR, CDR2 FQNEAQ (reference sequence). The V gene end was trimmed by 5 bases and the J gene end by 0 bases; junction bases not matched to a gene: 9. CDR3: CASSRDRGSIMNTEAFF. CDR3 bases: TGTGCCAGCAGCCGGGACAGGGGCAGCATAATGAACACTGAAGCTTTCTTT.

This clonotype was seen at least ten times. This chain uses TRBV7-6 with TRBJ2-7; D possibly corresponds to TRBD2 (6 bases). Trimming left V 0 bases short and J 3 bases short, with 9 bases between. The CDR3 covers 14 residues. CDR1 is SGHVS and CDR2 is FNYEAQ in the germline V gene. The DNA for the CDR3 is TGTGCCAGCAGCTTAGCGCTCGGGGGCTACGAGCAGTACTTC. Protein sequence: CASSLALGGYEQYF.

This clonotype was seen at least ten times. Since a much larger clone is just one base distant, this may be a read error. V is TRBV10-3 and J is TRBJ2-5, with D unresolved. The germline gives CDR1 ENHRY, CDR2 SYGVKD. The CDR3 runs to 11 residues. Trimming stripped 3 bases from V and 5 bases from J, with 4 bases between. The DNA for the CDR3 is TGTGCCATCAGTGATGGGGAGACCCAGTACTTC. Translated: CAISDGETQYF.

Many counts were recorded for this clonotype. The rearrangement uses TRBV15 and TRBJ2-3, with D perhaps matching TRBD1 (5 bases). Per the germline V gene, CDR1 is LNHNV and CDR2 is YYDKDF (reference sequence). The germline V and J ends were trimmed by 1 base and 4 bases, with 12 bases remaining between them. CDR3 length: 15 amino acids. The CDR3 spells CATSRVAGFADTQYF. CDR3 sequence (DNA): TGTGCCACCAGCAGAGTAGCAGGGTTTGCAGATACGCAGTATTTT.

In its sample, this clonotype was seen many times. J is TRBJ2-2 and V is TRBV11-3, with D tentatively TRBD1 or TRBD2 (5 bases each). This CDR3 contains 16 residues. Germline V gene sequence: CDR1 SGHNT, CDR2 YENEEA. The germline V and J ends were trimmed by 5 bases and 1 base, with 14 bases remaining between them. The CDR3 here is CASSQRTGQNTGELFF. The DNA for the CDR3 is TGTGCCAGCAGCCAAAGAACGGGGCAGAACACCGGGGAGCTGTTTTTT.

This clonotype appeared many times. The chain joins TRBV20-1 to TRBJ1-2, with D possibly being TRBD1 (6 bases). V was clipped by 3 bases and J by 3 bases, with 8 bases between them. CDR1 is DFQATT, CDR2 SNEGSKA, per germline (reference sequence). The CDR3 loop spans 12 amino acids. The CDR3, as DNA: TGCAGTGCTAGGAGACAGGACTATGGCTACACCTTC. This sequence encodes CSARRQDYGYTF.

This clonotype was counted at least ten times. V is TRBV24-1 and J is TRBJ1-2, with D unclear. Trimming stripped 0 bases from V and 6 bases from J, with 13 bases between. CDR3 length: 15 amino acids. CDR1 and CDR2 from the germline V gene are KGHDR and SFDVKD. CDR3 loop: CATSDLSDNVHGYTF. The CDR3 DNA sequence: TGTGCCACCAGTGATTTGAGTGACAATGTTCATGGCTACACCTTC.

There are many counts of this clonotype. The chain's CDR3 is CSVEERGLATEAFF. The CDR3 nucleotides are TGCAGCGTTGAGGAGAGGGGGTTGGCGACTGAAGCTTTCTTT. The V and J genes are TRBV29-1 and TRBJ1-1; possible D gene TRBD1, 6 bases. V was trimmed by 3 bases and J by 5 bases, leaving 16 bases between them. CDR1 is SQVTM, CDR2 ANQGSEA, per germline. CDR3 length: 14 residues.

This clonotype showed up many times. This rearrangement joins TRBV5-1 to TRBJ1-2; 7 bases fit TRBD1. V shed 7 bases and J 8 bases; nucleotides not matched to a gene: 20. This CDR3 has 16 amino acids. Germline CDR1 SGHRS, CDR2 YFSETQ. CDR3 in amino acids: CASDLGDQGEAEGYTF. CDR3 sequence (DNA): TGCGCCAGCGATCTGGGGGATCAGGGGGAAGCGGAAGGCTACACCTTC.

This clonotype occurred many times. This chain joins TRBV19 and TRBJ1-5, with 7 bases identical to TRBD1. Germline loops: CDR1 LNHDA, CDR2 SQIVND (reference sequence). The CDR3 totals 14 residues. The trim removed 4 bases at V and 9 bases at J, leaving 9 bases unmatched. The DNA of the CDR3 is TGTGCCAGTAGTAAGCCCCTGGGACAGATGCCCCAGCATTTT. This encodes CASSKPLGQMPQHF.

About this clonotype itself: A single base separates this from a much larger clone, so it may be a read error. V usage is TRBV12-3 or TRBV12-4 and J usage is TRBJ1-5; D possibly corresponds to TRBD1 (6 bases). V lost 4 bases to trimming and J lost 8 bases, with 27 bases between them. CDR3 length: 18 amino acids. CDR3 nucleotides: TGTGCCAGCAGTTCTGGGCCGGGGGGGGCTCAGGAGAATGAGCCCCAGCATTTT. Protein product: CASSSGPGGAQENEPQHF.

This clonotype was seen repeatedly, ten times or more. The V call is TRBV6-1, the J call TRBJ2-2, with 13 bases aligning to TRBD2. CDR3 length: 17 residues. Germline V gene lookup returns CDR1 MNHNS and CDR2 SASEGT. The V and J ends lost 7 bases and 8 bases, in that order; junction bases with no gene match: 13. The CDR3 DNA reads as TGTGCCAGCACACGCTCCGGACTAGCGGGAGTCGGTGGGGAGCTGTTTTTT. Translation gives CASTRSGLAGVGGELFF.

The sample holds many counts of this clonotype. V and J are TRBV2 and TRBJ2-7; TRBD1 matches 9 bases. The CDR3 length is 15 residues. V shed 6 bases, J shed 3 bases, and the junction held 9 bases outside the gene matches. Germline V gene lookup returns CDR1 SNHLY and CDR2 FYNNEI. The CDR3 sequence is CASRERTGDHYEQYF. CDR3 in DNA: TGTGCCAGCAGAGAAAGGACAGGGGACCACTACGAGCAGTACTTC.

With regard to this clonotype: Being one base from a much bigger clone, this may be a read error. The chain uses TRBV7-2 and TRBJ1-2; 7 bases fit TRBD1. Germline V gene data show CDR1 as SGHTA and CDR2 as FQGNSA. V shed 4 bases and J 12 bases; nucleotides not matched to a gene: 14. The CDR3 contains 14 residues. DNA of the CDR3: TGTGCCAGCAGCTCGCCCAGGGGGGAAGATTGCCACACCTTC. Its protein product is CASSSPRGEDCHTF.

V and J are TRBV9 and TRBJ2-5; D is undetermined. The V gene's germline CDR1 is SGDLS and CDR2 YYNGEE. The CDR3 runs 14 residues. Trimming left V 0 bases short and J 0 bases short, with 6 bases between. The CDR3 DNA is TGTGCCAGCAGCGTAGCTGGGGACCAAGAGACCCAGTACTTC. Residues: CASSVAGDQETQYF.